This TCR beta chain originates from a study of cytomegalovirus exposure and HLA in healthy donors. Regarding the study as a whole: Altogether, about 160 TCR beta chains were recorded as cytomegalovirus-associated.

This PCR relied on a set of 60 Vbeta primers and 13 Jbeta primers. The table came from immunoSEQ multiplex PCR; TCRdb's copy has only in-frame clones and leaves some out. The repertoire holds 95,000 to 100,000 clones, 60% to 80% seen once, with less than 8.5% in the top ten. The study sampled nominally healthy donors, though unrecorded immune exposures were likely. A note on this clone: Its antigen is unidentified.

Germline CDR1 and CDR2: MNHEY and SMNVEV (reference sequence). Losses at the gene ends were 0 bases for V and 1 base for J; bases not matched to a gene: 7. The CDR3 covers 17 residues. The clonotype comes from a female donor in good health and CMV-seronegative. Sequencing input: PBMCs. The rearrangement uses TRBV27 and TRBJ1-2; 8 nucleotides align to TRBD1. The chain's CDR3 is CASSLSAGGELNYGYTF. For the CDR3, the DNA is TGTGCCAGCAGTTTATCGGCAGGGGGCGAGCTTAACTATGGCTACACCTTC.